This T cell receptor beta chain came from a study of cytomegalovirus exposure and HLA in healthy donors. General observations from the study: TCR beta sequences reportedly predicted most subjects' HLA-A and HLA-B alleles accurately.

A remark on this clone: Its antigen is unidentified.

The CDR3 spans 18 residues. Germline CDR1 and CDR2: SGHRS and YFSETQ. J was trimmed by 4 bases and V by 0 bases; bases with no gene match: 15. The PCR had 60 Vbeta and 13 Jbeta primers. The authors' processing: Later work found 74 million or so unique TCR beta chains, with about 10 million shared. Assay used: immunoSEQ multiplex PCR; TCRdb lists only in-frame clones, some missing. From that table come the V and J calls and clone size; the DNA was used to work out D and trimming. The profile covers 80,000 to 130,000 clones, with around 80% appearing a single time and roughly 4% taken by the ten largest.

This chain uses TRBV5-1 with TRBJ2-7, with 8 bases fitting TRBD1. The receptor was isolated from a female donor in good health and CMV-seropositive. What was sequenced was PBMCs. The CDR3 bases are TGCGCCAGCAGCTTGGCCCCCGCAGGGGGCAGTTTTCTATACGAGCAGTACTTC. Its translation is CASSLAPAGGSFLYEQYF. The variable domain in full, with the rest retrieved from reference TRBV5-1 and TRBJ2-7, is KAGVTQTPRYLIKTRGQQVTLSCSPISGHRSVSWYQQTPGQGLQFLFEYFSETQRNKGNFPGRFSGRQFSNSRSEMNVSTLELGDSALYLCASSLAPAGGSFLYEQYFGPGTRLTVT.